Shown below are 30 T cell receptor beta chains from a single sample sequenced in a study of blood T cell repertoires in COVID-19. Measured with immunoSEQ multiplex PCR; TCRdb has only the in-frame clones, and not every one. The data show about 320,000 clones, approximately 90% seen once. Sequencing was done on a sample of PBMCs or T cells enriched from blood (not recorded which). These receptors were collected from a woman aged 18-29 years who had recovered from COVID-19.

This chain's CDR3 is CSAANPIQETQYF. The CDR3 bases are TGCAGCGCGGCTAACCCCATCCAAGAGACCCAGTACTTC. The chain is built from TRBV29-1 and TRBJ2-5; D is undetermined. V lost 7 bases, J lost 1 base, and 13 bases lay in between. This CDR3 has 13 amino acids. Germline-derived CDR1 and CDR2 are SQVTM and ANQGSEA.

The chain joins TRBV3-1 (or the pseudogene TRBV3-2) to TRBJ2-7; TRBD2 is a possible D gene (5 bases). The ends were cut back, 2 bases at V and 3 bases at J, with 8 bases in the middle. The CDR3 covers 13 residues. The germline V gene has CDR1 LGHDT and CDR2 YNNKEL (reference sequence). CDR3 sequence reads: CASSQPGYYEQYF. DNA for the CDR3: TGTGCCAGCAGCCAACCGGGATACTACGAGCAGTACTTC.

The chain carries TRBV6-5 and TRBJ2-7; 7 bases align to TRBD1. CDR3 length: 12 residues. Looked up from germline, CDR1 is MNHEY and CDR2 is SVGAGI. The V segment lost 7 bases and the J segment 4 bases; nucleotides outside the gene matches: 4. CDR3 coding DNA: TGTGCCAGCACATCACAGGGGTACGAGCAGTACTTC. It encodes CASTSQGYEQYF.

This clone showed up just once. The chain couples TRBV19 to TRBJ1-2; 7 bases are shared with TRBD1. Germline V CDR1 and CDR2: LNHDA, SQIVND (reference sequence). The CDR3 runs 14 residues. The trim removed 6 bases at V and 8 bases at J, leaving 12 bases unmatched. The DNA for the CDR3 is TGTGCCAGTAGAAGCAGAACAGGGGATAGGGGCTACACCTTC. Protein sequence: CASRSRTGDRGYTF. Together with reference TRBV19 and TRBJ1-2, the CDR3 gives the full variable domain: DGGITQSPKYLFRKEGQNVTLSCEQNLNHDAMYWYRQDPGQGLRLIYYSQIVNDFQKGDIAEGYSVSREKKESFPLTVTSAQKNPTAFYLCASRSRTGDRGYTFGSGTRLTVV.

The chain carries TRBV7-2 and TRBJ1-2; D ambiguous. The CDR3 runs 15 residues. V lost 5 bases, J lost 7 bases, and 20 bases lay in between. Germline V lookup: CDR1 SGHTA, CDR2 FQGNSA. Here the CDR3 DNA reads TGTGCCAGCAGCCCGCAGACGGCGGCAAAGGTTGGCTACACCTTC. It yields the protein CASSPQTAAKVGYTF.

This rearrangement joins TRBV5-6 to TRBJ2-2; TRBD2 matches 7 bases. Germline loops: CDR1 SGHDT, CDR2 YYEEEE. The trim removed 3 bases at V and 5 bases at J, leaving 4 bases unmatched. The CDR3 has 14 residues. Here the CDR3 reads CASSSDGGTGELFF. For the CDR3, the DNA is TGTGCCAGCAGCTCGGACGGGGGGACCGGGGAGCTGTTTTTT.

V is TRBV9 and J is TRBJ2-5; 8 nucleotides match TRBD1. CDR1 is SGDLS, CDR2 YYNGEE, per germline. The CDR3 has 18 residues. V shed 2 bases, J shed 1 base, and the junction held 13 bases outside the gene matches. CDR3 protein: CASSVDRGFYPIQETQYF. The DNA for the CDR3 is TGTGCCAGCAGCGTCGACAGGGGTTTTTATCCCATCCAAGAGACCCAGTACTTC.

The rearrangement uses TRBV6-5 and TRBJ1-1, with 8 bases aligning to TRBD1. Germline CDR1 and CDR2: MNHEY and SVGAGI. CDR3 length: 15 amino acids. V trimming: 5 bases; J trimming: 1 base; junction bases outside the gene matches: 6. CDR3 amino acids: CASSLFGQGNTEAFF. CDR3 bases: TGTGCCAGCAGTCTTTTCGGACAGGGGAACACTGAAGCTTTCTTT.

This chain uses TRBV7-8 with TRBJ1-2, with 8 bases that match TRBD1. V shed 4 bases and J 1 base; nucleotides not matched to a gene: 8. The germline V gene has CDR1 SGHVS and CDR2 FQNEAQ. There are 16 residues in the CDR3. The DNA for the CDR3 is TGTGCCAGCAGCTCCCTAAACAGGGGGAATAACTATGGCTACACCTTC. Encoded protein: CASSSLNRGNNYGYTF.

J is TRBJ2-3 and V is TRBV27; no clear D. This CDR3 contains 16 residues. With 3 bases removed from V and 0 bases from J, the gap between germline ends came to 13 bases. Germline CDR1 MNHEY, CDR2 SMNVEV (reference sequence). CDR3 bases: TGTGCCAGCAGTTTGGCCGCGGCAACTAGCACAGATACGCAGTATTTT. Its translation is CASSLAAATSTDTQYF.

V and J are TRBV7-9 and TRBJ1-4; no definite D call. The V gene lost 4 bases and the J gene lost 6 bases, with 9 bases spanning the gap. The CDR3 totals 13 residues. Germline V gene lookup returns CDR1 SEHNR and CDR2 FQNEAQ (reference sequence). Here the CDR3 reads CASSSGIDEKLFF. The CDR3 DNA is TGTGCCAGCAGCTCCGGGATTGATGAAAAACTGTTTTTT.

The rearrangement joins TRBV10-2 to TRBJ1-5; maybe TRBD1 (6 bases). The germline V gene encodes CDR1 WSHSY and CDR2 SAAADI. CDR3 length: 16 amino acids. The V end lost 1 base, the J end lost 4 bases, and 14 bases lay between the germline ends. CDR3 loop: CASSELTQGSNQPQHF. The DNA of the CDR3 is TGCGCCAGCAGTGAGTTAACGCAGGGGTCTAATCAGCCCCAGCATTTT.

The chain combines TRBV5-6 with TRBJ2-1, with 15 bases fitting TRBD2. Germline V lookup: CDR1 SGHDT, CDR2 YYEEEE. The CDR3 totals 16 residues. The V and J ends lost 3 bases and 6 bases, in that order; junction bases with no gene match: 4. The CDR3 nucleotides are TGTGCCAGCAGCTCGGGACTAGCGGGAGGTTTCAATGAGCAGTTCTTC. It codes for CASSSGLAGGFNEQFF.

The genes are TRBV5-1 and TRBJ1-3; 7 nucleotides line up with TRBD1. Germline CDR1 is SGHRS and CDR2 is YFSETQ. The CDR3 runs to 15 residues. V shed 4 bases, J shed 0 bases, and the junction held 4 bases outside the gene matches. The DNA for the CDR3 is TGCGCCAGCAGCCCCGGACAGGCCTCTGGAAACACCATATATTTT. Translating it yields CASSPGQASGNTIYF.

The CDR3 DNA follows: TGTGCCAGTTACGATGGGCCCGGGGGTAGGGACAGGGAGGATGGCTACACCTTC. Its protein is CASYDGPGGRDREDGYTF. This chain uses TRBV19 with TRBJ1-2; 9 nucleotides match TRBD1. V lost 8 bases and J lost 6; bases outside the gene matches: 22. CDR1 is LNHDA, CDR2 SQIVND, per germline (reference sequence). The CDR3 loop spans 18 amino acids.

This chain joins TRBV7-9 and TRBJ2-7, with 7 bases lining up with TRBD1. The ends lost 1 base at V and 3 bases at J; junction bases unmatched: 6. CDR1 is SEHNR and CDR2 is FQNEAQ in the germline V gene (reference sequence). The CDR3 runs 15 residues. CDR3 nucleotides: TGTGCCAGCAGCTTAGTGACAGGGAACCACTACGAGCAGTACTTC. This sequence encodes CASSLVTGNHYEQYF.

This clone has a single count. The chain has TRBV14 and TRBJ2-1; 7 bases match TRBD1. Germline CDR1 is SGHDN and CDR2 is FVKESK. J gave up 7 bases and V 7 bases, and 7 bases lay outside the gene matches. The CDR3 runs 13 residues. Written as DNA, the CDR3 is TGTGCCAGCAACCGACAGGGCGTAAATGAGCAGTTCTTC. Protein: CASNRQGVNEQFF.

On this clone itself: The identical CDR3 is also encoded by other nucleotide sequences in the sample. The CDR3 DNA follows: TGTGCCAGCAGTTTTCGAGGCGGCTACACCTTC. Protein sequence: CASSFRGGYTF. The rearrangement uses TRBV28 and TRBJ1-2; D unclear. There are 11 residues in the CDR3. The germline CDR1 and CDR2 sequences are MDHEN and SYDVKM. V shed 3 bases and J shed 8 bases, with 7 bases lying between them.

The chain is built from TRBV4-1 and TRBJ2-7, with TRBD1 identical over 7 bases. Per the germline V gene, CDR1 is MGHRA and CDR2 is YSYEKL. V shed 1 base and J 5 bases; nucleotides not matched to a gene: 5. CDR3 length: 14 amino acids. This CDR3 is CASSQVHRGDEQYF. CDR3 sequence (DNA): TGCGCCAGCAGCCAAGTCCACAGGGGAGACGAGCAGTACTTC.

The chain has TRBV30 and TRBJ1-3; D might be TRBD1 (6 bases). CDR1 is GTSNPN and CDR2 is SVGIG in the germline V gene (reference sequence). The CDR3 has 19 amino acids. V lost 3 bases and J 3 bases, leaving 27 bases between the germline ends. DNA for the CDR3: TGTGCCTGGAGGAAAGCTCTATCGAACAGGGAGGGAGGTGGAAACACCATATATTTT. It codes for CAWRKALSNREGGGNTIYF.

A single count supports this clone. The CDR3 spells CASSTGYKQYF. The CDR3 DNA reads as TGTGCCAGCAGTACGGGGTATAAGCAGTACTTC. The chain carries TRBV6-5 and TRBJ2-7; TRBD2 is a possible D gene (5 bases). V was cut by 5 bases and J by 8 bases, with 10 bases left in between. Per germline, CDR1 MNHEY and CDR2 SVGAGI. There are 11 residues in the CDR3.

This chain joins TRBV6-1 and TRBJ2-7; TRBD2 is a possible D gene (6 bases). V lost 2 bases and J 5 bases, leaving 10 bases between the germline ends. Germline CDR1 is MNHNS and CDR2 is SASEGT. The CDR3 extends over 13 amino acids. DNA for the CDR3: TGTGCCAGCAGTGAAAGGGAGGCGAACGAGCAGTACTTC. Its translation is CASSEREANEQYF.

Only one count was recorded for this clone. This chain connects TRBV5-8 to TRBJ1-3; tentative D call: TRBD1 (6 bases). V lost 4 bases and J 3 bases, leaving 14 bases between the germline ends. The CDR3 has 15 amino acids. The germline V gene has CDR1 SGHTS and CDR2 YDEGEE. The CDR3 reads CASSRGALDGNTIYF. The CDR3 DNA follows: TGTGCCAGCAGCCGGGGGGCGCTGGATGGAAACACCATATATTTT.

This rearrangement joins TRBV5-1 to TRBJ2-7, with TRBD1 matching over 8 bases. CDR1 is SGHRS and CDR2 is YFSETQ in the germline V gene. The V gene end was trimmed by 0 bases and the J gene end by 6 bases; junction bases not matched to a gene: 11. CDR3 length: 16 amino acids. For the CDR3, the DNA is TGCGCCAGCAGCTTGGAACCGGGACAGGCAACGGGCGAGCAGTACTTC. Amino acid sequence: CASSLEPGQATGEQYF.

The CDR3 DNA reads as TGTGCCAGCTCACCTGTGTCGGCGGGGGGCTGGAACACTGAAGCTTTCTTT. Protein sequence: CASSPVSAGGWNTEAFF. The chain uses TRBV18 and TRBJ1-1, with D tentatively TRBD1 (6 bases). CDR1 and CDR2 (germline): KGHSH, LQKENI. The CDR3 is 17 amino acids. Trimming took off 3 bases at V and 1 base at J, with 18 bases between the two ends. The entire variable domain, with the rest obtained from reference TRBV18 and TRBJ1-1, is as follows: NAGVMQNPRHLVRRRGQEARLRCSPMKGHSHVYWYRQLPEEGLKFMVYLQKENIIDESGMPKERFSAEFPKEGPSILRIQQVVRGDSAAYFCASSPVSAGGWNTEAFFGQGTRLTVV.

The chain joins TRBV10-3 to TRBJ1-3; possibly TRBD1 for D (5 bases). CDR1 ENHRY and CDR2 SYGVKD come from the germline V gene. The germline V and J ends were trimmed by 4 bases and 0 bases, with 10 bases remaining between them. The CDR3 runs 15 residues. CDR3 coding DNA: TGTGCCATCAGTGGGGGGGTAAGCTCTGGAAACACCATATATTTT. It specifies CAISGGVSSGNTIYF.

The chain has TRBV30 and TRBJ1-1, with a possible D match to TRBD1 (6 bases). Trimming removed 7 bases from V and 2 bases from J, with 14 bases in between. The germline CDR1 and CDR2 sequences are GTSNPN and SVGIG (reference sequence). The CDR3 loop spans 13 amino acids. CDR3 region: CASTRTANTEAFF. Here the CDR3 DNA reads TGTGCCTCCACCCGGACAGCAAACACTGAAGCTTTCTTT.

The chain couples TRBV11-2 to TRBJ1-6; D is possibly TRBD1 (5 bases). The CDR3 is 13 amino acids. Trimming left V 2 bases short and J 10 bases short, with 9 bases between. Per germline, CDR1 SGHAT and CDR2 FQNNGV. CDR3 loop: CASSLSKGSPLHF. CDR3 nucleotides: TGTGCCAGCAGCTTAAGTAAGGGGTCACCCCTCCACTTT.

The V and J genes are TRBV3-1 (or the pseudogene TRBV3-2) and TRBJ2-6, with a tentative D call TRBD2 (5 bases). Trimming took off 2 bases at V and 3 bases at J, with 11 bases between the two ends. Germline assignment: CDR1 LGHDT and CDR2 YNNKEL (reference sequence). The CDR3 loop spans 16 amino acids. CDR3 in DNA: TGTGCCAGCAGCCAATTGAAGAGCGGTGGGGCCAACGTCCTGACTTTC. As protein: CASSQLKSGGANVLTF.

The CDR3 region is CASSLEPQGAWGSPLHF. The CDR3 DNA follows: TGTGCCAGCAGCTTGGAGCCACAGGGGGCCTGGGGTTCACCCCTCCACTTT. The genes are TRBV5-6 and TRBJ1-6; 9 nucleotides match TRBD1. The CDR3 covers 17 residues. From germline, CDR1 is SGHDT and CDR2 YYEEEE. With V trimmed by 0 bases and J by 9 bases, 10 bases remained unmatched.